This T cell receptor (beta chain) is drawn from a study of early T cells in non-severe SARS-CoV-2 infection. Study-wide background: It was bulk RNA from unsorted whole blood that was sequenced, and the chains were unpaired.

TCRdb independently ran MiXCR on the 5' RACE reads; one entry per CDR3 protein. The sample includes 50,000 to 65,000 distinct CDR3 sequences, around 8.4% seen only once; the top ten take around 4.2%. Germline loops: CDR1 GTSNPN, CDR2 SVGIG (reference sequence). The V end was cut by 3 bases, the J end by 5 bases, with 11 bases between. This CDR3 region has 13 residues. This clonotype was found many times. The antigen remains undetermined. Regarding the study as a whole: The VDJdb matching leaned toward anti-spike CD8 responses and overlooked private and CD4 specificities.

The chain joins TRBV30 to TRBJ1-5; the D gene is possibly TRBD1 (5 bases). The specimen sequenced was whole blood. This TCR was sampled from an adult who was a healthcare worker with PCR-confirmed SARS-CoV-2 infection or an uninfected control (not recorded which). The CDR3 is CAWRTGGDQPQHF. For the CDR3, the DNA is TGTGCCTGGAGGACCGGGGGAGATCAGCCCCAGCATTTT.